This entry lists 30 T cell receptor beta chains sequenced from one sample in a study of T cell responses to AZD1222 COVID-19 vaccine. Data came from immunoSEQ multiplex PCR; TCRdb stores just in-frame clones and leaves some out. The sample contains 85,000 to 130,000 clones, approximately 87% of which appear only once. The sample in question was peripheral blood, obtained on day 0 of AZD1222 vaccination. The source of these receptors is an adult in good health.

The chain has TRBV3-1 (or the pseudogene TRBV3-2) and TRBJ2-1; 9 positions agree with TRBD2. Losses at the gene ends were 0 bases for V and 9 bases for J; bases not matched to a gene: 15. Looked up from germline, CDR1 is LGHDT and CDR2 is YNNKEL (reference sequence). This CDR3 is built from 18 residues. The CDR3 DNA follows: TGTGCCAGCAGCCAAGAATATGGGGCGGGAGGGCCTGTAGGTGAGCAGTTCTTC. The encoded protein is CASSQEYGAGGPVGEQFF.

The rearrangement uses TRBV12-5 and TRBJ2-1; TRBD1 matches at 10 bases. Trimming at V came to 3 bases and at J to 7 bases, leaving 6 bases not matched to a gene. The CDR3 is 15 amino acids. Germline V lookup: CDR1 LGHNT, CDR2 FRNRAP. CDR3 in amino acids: CASGLGTGASNEQFF. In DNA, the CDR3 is TGTGCTAGTGGTTTAGGGACAGGGGCCTCGAATGAGCAGTTCTTC.

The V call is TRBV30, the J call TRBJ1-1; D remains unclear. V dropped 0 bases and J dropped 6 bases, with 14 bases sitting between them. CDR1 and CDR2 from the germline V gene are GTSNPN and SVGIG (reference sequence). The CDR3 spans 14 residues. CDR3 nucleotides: TGTGCCTGGAGTGTATTCCGGATAAACCCTGAAGCTTTCTTT. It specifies CAWSVFRINPEAFF.

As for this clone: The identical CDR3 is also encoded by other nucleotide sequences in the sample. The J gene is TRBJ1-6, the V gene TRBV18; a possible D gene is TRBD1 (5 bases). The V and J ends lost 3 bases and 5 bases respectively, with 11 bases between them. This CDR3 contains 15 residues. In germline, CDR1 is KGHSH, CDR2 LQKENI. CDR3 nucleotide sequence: TGTGCCAGCTCACCGGTCGGCAGGGATAATTCACCCCTCCACTTT. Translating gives CASSPVGRDNSPLHF.

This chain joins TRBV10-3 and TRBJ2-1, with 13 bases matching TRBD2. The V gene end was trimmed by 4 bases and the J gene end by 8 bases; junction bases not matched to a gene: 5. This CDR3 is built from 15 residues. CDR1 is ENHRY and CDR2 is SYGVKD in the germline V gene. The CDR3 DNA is TGTGCCATCAGTGTACTAGCGGGAGGGTCGGATGAGCAGTTCTTC. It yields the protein CAISVLAGGSDEQFF.

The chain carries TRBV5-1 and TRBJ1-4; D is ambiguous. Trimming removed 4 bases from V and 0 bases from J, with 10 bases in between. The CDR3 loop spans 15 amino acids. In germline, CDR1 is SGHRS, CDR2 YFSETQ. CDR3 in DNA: TGCGCCAGCAGCCCCCCCAGCGCAACTAATGAAAAACTGTTTTTT. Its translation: CASSPPSATNEKLFF.

The CDR3 DNA is TGCGCCAGCAGCCAAGAAGTAGTAAGAACAGGTCGGCTCTACGAGCAGTACTTC. Translation gives CASSQEVVRTGRLYEQYF. The rearrangement uses TRBV4-3 and TRBJ2-7, with a weak D call TRBD1 (5 bases). The CDR3 has 18 amino acids. From germline, CDR1 is LGHNA and CDR2 YSLEER. Between the trimmed V and J ends, which lost 0 bases and 3 bases, there was a span of 21 bases.

The CDR3: CASSRGERTNEKLFF. In DNA, the CDR3 is TGTGCCAGTAGTAGGGGCGAGAGAACTAATGAAAAACTGTTTTTT. The genes are TRBV19 and TRBJ1-4; maybe TRBD1 (5 bases). The germline V gene encodes CDR1 LNHDA and CDR2 SQIVND (reference sequence). V lost 4 bases, J lost 1 base, and 10 bases lay in between. CDR3 length: 15 amino acids. The full variable domain, rest sourced from reference TRBV19 and TRBJ1-4, is DGGITQSPKYLFRKEGQNVTLSCEQNLNHDAMYWYRQDPGQGLRLIYYSQIVNDFQKGDIAEGYSVSREKKESFPLTVTSAQKNPTAFYLCASSRGERTNEKLFFGSGTQLSVL.

This CDR3 is CASSLGGSNTEAFF. The CDR3 nucleotides read TGTGCCAGCAGCTTAGGAGGGTCGAACACTGAAGCTTTCTTT. V usage is TRBV11-3 and J usage is TRBJ1-1; D unresolved. Per germline, CDR1 SGHNT and CDR2 YENEEA. The CDR3 loop spans 14 amino acids. V was pared by 1 base and J by 1 base, with 7 bases between.

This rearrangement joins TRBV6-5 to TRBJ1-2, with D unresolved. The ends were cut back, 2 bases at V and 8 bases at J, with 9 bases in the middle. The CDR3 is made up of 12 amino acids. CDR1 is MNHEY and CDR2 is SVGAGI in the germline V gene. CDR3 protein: CASSYRSGGYTF. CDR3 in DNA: TGTGCCAGCAGTTACCGATCTGGGGGCTACACCTTC.

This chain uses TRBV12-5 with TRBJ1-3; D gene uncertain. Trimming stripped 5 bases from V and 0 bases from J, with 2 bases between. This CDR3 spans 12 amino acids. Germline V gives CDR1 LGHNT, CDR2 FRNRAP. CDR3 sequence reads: CASGSSGNTIYF. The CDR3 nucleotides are TGTGCTAGTGGTAGCTCTGGAAACACCATATATTTT.

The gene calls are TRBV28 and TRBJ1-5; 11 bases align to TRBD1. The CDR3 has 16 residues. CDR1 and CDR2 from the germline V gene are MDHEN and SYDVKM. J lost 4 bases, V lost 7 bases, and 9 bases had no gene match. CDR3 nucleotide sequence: TGTGCCAGCAAACCACTGGGGACAGGGGGTAATCAGCCCCAGCATTTT. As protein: CASKPLGTGGNQPQHF.

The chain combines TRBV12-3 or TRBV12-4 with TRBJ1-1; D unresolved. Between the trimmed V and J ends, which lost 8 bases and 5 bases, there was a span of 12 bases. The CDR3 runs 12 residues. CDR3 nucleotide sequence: TGTGCCAGCCTGAGGTTGCGGACTGAAGCTTTCTTT. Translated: CASLRLRTEAFF.

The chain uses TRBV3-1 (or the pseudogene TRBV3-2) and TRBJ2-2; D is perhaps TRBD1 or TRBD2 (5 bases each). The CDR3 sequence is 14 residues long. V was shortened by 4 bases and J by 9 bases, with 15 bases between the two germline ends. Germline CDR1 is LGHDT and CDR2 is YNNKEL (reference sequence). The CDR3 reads CASSRSGTARELFF. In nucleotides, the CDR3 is TGTGCCAGCAGCCGATCCGGGACCGCCCGGGAGCTGTTTTTT.

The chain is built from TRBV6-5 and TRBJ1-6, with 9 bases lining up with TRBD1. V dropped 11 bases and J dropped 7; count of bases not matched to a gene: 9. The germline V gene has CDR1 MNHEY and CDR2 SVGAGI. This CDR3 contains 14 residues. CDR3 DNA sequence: TGTGCCGGAGCGACAGGGACAGGGAATTCACCCCTCCACTTT. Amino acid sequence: CAGATGTGNSPLHF.

The CDR3 loop reads CASSQGSANYGYTF. In DNA form, the CDR3 reads TGCGCCAGCAGCCAAGGTTCAGCGAACTATGGCTACACCTTC. The chain carries TRBV4-1 and TRBJ1-2; no reliable D call. Germline V gives CDR1 MGHRA, CDR2 YSYEKL. The CDR3 runs to 14 residues. V lost 1 base and J 2 bases, leaving 8 bases between the germline ends.

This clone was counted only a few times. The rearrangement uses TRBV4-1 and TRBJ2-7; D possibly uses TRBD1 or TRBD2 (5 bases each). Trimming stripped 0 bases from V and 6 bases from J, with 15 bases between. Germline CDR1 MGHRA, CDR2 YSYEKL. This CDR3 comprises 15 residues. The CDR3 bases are TGCGCCAGCAGCCAAGATCACCGGGGCCTAGGCGAGCAGTACTTC. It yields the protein CASSQDHRGLGEQYF.

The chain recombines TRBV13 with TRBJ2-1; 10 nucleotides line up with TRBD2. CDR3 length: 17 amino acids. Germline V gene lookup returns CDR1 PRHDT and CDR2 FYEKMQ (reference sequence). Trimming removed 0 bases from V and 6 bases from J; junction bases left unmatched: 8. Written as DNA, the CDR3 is TGTGCCAGCAGCTTAGGGGGTCCGGGACTAGCGCCCAATGAGCAGTTCTTC. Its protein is CASSLGGPGLAPNEQFF.

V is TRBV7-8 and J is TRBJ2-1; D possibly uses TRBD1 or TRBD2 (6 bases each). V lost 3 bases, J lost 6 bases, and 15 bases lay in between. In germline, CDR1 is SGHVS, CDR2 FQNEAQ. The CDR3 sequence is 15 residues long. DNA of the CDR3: TGTGCCAGCAGCTTCGGGGGTGGACAGTTCAATGAGCAGTTCTTC. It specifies CASSFGGGQFNEQFF.

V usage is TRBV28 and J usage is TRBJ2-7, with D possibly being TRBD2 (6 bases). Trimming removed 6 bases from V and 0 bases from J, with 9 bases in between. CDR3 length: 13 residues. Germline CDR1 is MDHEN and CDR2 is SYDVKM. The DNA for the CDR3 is TGTGCCAGCAGGGGGGGAACCTCCTACGAGCAGTACTTC. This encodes CASRGGTSYEQYF.

As DNA, the CDR3 is TGTGCCAGCAGCATTCGGGGGGCTGAAGCTTTCTTT. This gives the protein CASSIRGAEAFF. The V call is TRBV11-2, the J call TRBJ1-1; D is possibly TRBD1 (5 bases). CDR3 length: 12 amino acids. The germline CDR1 and CDR2 sequences are SGHAT and FQNNGV. Trimming left V 5 bases short and J 6 bases short, with 10 bases between.

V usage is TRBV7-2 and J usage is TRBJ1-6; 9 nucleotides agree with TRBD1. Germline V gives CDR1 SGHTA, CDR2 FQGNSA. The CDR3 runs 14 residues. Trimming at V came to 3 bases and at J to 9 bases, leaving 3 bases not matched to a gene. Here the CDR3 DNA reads TGTGCCAGCAGCTTCGGGACAGGGCCTTCACCCCTCCACTTT. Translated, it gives CASSFGTGPSPLHF.

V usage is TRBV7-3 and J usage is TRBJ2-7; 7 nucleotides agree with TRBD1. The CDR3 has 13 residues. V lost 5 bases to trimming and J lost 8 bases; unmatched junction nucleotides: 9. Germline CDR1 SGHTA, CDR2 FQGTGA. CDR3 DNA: TGTGCCAGCAGCGCTCGTCACAGGGGACAGCAGTACTTC. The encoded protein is CASSARHRGQQYF.

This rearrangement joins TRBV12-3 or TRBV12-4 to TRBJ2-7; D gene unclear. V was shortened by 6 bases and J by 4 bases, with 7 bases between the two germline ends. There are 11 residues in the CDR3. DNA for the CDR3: TGTGCCAGCAGACGGAATTACGAGCAGTACTTC. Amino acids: CASRRNYEQYF.

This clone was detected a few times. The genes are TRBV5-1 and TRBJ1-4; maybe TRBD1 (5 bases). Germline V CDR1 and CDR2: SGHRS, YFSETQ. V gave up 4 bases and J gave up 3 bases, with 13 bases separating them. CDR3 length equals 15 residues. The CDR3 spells CASSRGSTANEKLFF. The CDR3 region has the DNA TGCGCCAGCAGCCGGGGGAGTACGGCTAATGAAAAACTGTTTTTT.

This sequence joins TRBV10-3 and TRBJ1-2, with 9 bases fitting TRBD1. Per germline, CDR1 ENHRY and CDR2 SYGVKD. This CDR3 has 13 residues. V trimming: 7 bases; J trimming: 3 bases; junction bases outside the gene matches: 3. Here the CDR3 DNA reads TGTGCCATCATAGGGACAGGGCACTATGGCTACACCTTC. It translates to CAIIGTGHYGYTF.

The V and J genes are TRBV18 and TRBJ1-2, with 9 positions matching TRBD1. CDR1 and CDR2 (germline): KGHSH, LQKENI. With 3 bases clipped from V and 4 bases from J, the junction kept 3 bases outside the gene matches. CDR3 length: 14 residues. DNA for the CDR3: TGTGCCAGCTCACCGGGACAGGGTGGCTATGGCTACACCTTC. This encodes CASSPGQGGYGYTF. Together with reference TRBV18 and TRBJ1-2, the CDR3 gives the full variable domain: NAGVMQNPRHLVRRRGQEARLRCSPMKGHSHVYWYRQLPEEGLKFMVYLQKENIIDESGMPKERFSAEFPKEGPSILRIQQVVRGDSAAYFCASSPGQGGYGYTFGSGTRLTVV.

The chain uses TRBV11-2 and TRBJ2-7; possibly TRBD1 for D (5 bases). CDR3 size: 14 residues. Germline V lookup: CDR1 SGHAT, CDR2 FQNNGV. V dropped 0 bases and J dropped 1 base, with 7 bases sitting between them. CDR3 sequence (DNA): TGTGCCAGCAGCTTAGACAGGGTATCCTACGAGCAGTACTTC. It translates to CASSLDRVSYEQYF. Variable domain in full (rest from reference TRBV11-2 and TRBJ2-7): EAGVAQSPRYKIIEKRQSVAFWCNPISGHATLYWYQQILGQGPKLLIQFQNNGVVDDSQLPKDRFSAERLKGVDSTLKIQPAKLEDSAVYLCASSLDRVSYEQYFGPGTRLTVT.

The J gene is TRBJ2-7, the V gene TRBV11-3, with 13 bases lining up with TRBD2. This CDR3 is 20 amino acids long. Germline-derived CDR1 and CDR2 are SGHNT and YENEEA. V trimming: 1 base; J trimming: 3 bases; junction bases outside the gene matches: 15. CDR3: CASSLAWWGLAGTWYYEQYF. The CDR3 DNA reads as TGTGCCAGCAGCTTAGCATGGTGGGGACTAGCGGGGACGTGGTACTACGAGCAGTACTTC. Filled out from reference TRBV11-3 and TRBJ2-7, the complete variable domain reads EAGVVQSPRYKIIEKKQPVAFWCNPISGHNTLYWYLQNLGQGPELLIRYENEEAVDDSQLPKDRFSAERLKGVDSTLKIQPAELGDSAVYLCASSLAWWGLAGTWYYEQYFGPGTRLTVT.

CDR3 in amino acids: CASSQEETQYF. The CDR3 DNA is TGTGCCAGCAGCCAAGAAGAGACCCAGTACTTC. V usage is TRBV3-1 (or the pseudogene TRBV3-2) and J usage is TRBJ2-5; D ambiguous. V gave up 0 bases and J gave up 4 bases, with 0 bases separating them. CDR1 and CDR2 (germline): LGHDT, YNNKEL (reference sequence). CDR3 size: 11 residues.